The 22 T cell receptor beta chains reported below all come from one sample, sequenced in a study of identical twins. TCRdb re-derived calls from the 5' RACE reads in MiXCR, one entry per CDR3 protein. Of about 530,000 distinct CDR3 sequences listed, around 22% are singletons. The same data also contributed to another study, on yellow fever vaccine responses in identical twins.

Material: CD4+ T cells sorted from blood. The receptor source for this set is a young woman in good health.

CDR3: CASSPQGENTEAFF. The CDR3 bases are TGTGCCAGCTCACCTCAGGGTGAGAACACTGAAGCTTTCTTT. The chain links TRBV18 to TRBJ1-1; TRBD1 is a possible D gene (5 bases). Trimming took 3 bases from V and 1 from J, leaving 9 bases between them. The CDR3 consists of 14 residues. Germline lookup yields CDR1 KGHSH and CDR2 LQKENI.

V usage is TRBV7-6 and J usage is TRBJ2-3, with TRBD2 identical over 7 bases. There are 16 residues in the CDR3. V dropped 6 bases and J dropped 6; count of bases not matched to a gene: 15. Germline CDR1 is SGHVS and CDR2 is FNYEAQ. The CDR3 loop is CASSAIGGTTADTQYF. For the CDR3, the DNA is TGTGCCAGCAGTGCCATCGGAGGGACTACGGCGGATACGCAGTATTTT. Supplemented by reference TRBV7-6 and TRBJ2-3, the full variable domain reads GAGVSQSPRYKVTKRGQDVALRCDPISGHVSLYWYRQALGQGPEFLTYFNYEAQQDKSGLPNDRFSAERPEGSISTLTIQRTEQRDSAMYRCASSAIGGTTADTQYFGPGTRLTVL.

This clonotype has more than one count but fewer than ten. The rearrangement joins TRBV6-5 to TRBJ2-1; 14 nucleotides align to TRBD2. Germline values: CDR1 MNHEY, CDR2 SVGAGI. With 1 base clipped from V and 8 bases from J, the junction kept 4 bases outside the gene matches. The CDR3 is made up of 16 amino acids. The CDR3 region has the DNA TGTGCCAGCAGTTACTGGGGGACTAGCGGGAGCGATGAGCAGTTCTTC. This codes for CASSYWGTSGSDEQFF.

The rearrangement joins TRBV20-1 to TRBJ2-1; 13 bases line up with TRBD2. With 3 bases clipped from V and 9 bases from J, the junction kept 5 bases outside the gene matches. Germline V gives CDR1 DFQATT, CDR2 SNEGSKA (reference sequence). The CDR3 covers 14 residues. The CDR3 is CSASLGLAGVEQFF. The DNA of the CDR3 is TGCAGTGCTAGCTTAGGACTAGCGGGAGTTGAGCAGTTCTTC.

This clonotype was found many times. The chain is built from TRBV15 and TRBJ2-6, with 11 nucleotides matching TRBD1. The CDR3 length is 16 residues. Germline values: CDR1 LNHNV, CDR2 YYDKDF (reference sequence). The V and J ends lost 7 bases and 1 base, in that order; junction bases with no gene match: 3. The CDR3 nucleotides read TGTGCCACCAAGCGGGACAGGGGGTCTGGGGCCAACGTCCTGACTTTC. Its translation is CATKRDRGSGANVLTF.

This chain joins TRBV5-1 and TRBJ1-1, with 9 positions matching TRBD1. Looked up from germline, CDR1 is SGHRS and CDR2 is YFSETQ. V lost 2 bases, J lost 1 base, and 3 bases stayed unmatched. This CDR3 region has 15 residues. This CDR3 is CASSLTGQGNTEAFF. In nucleotides, the CDR3 is TGCGCCAGCAGCTTAACGGGACAGGGGAACACTGAAGCTTTCTTT.

This clonotype was recorded a few times. The rearrangement links TRBV5-6 to TRBJ1-1; the D gene is possibly TRBD1 (6 bases). The CDR3 totals 14 residues. Trimming stripped 5 bases from V and 7 bases from J, with 18 bases between. Germline values: CDR1 SGHDT, CDR2 YYEEEE. The CDR3 is CASSSLGGYREAFF. The CDR3 coding sequence is TGTGCCAGCAGTTCCTTAGGGGGGTACCGTGAAGCTTTCTTT.

The chain is built from TRBV20-1 and TRBJ2-4, with 8 bases identical to TRBD2. The CDR3 covers 13 residues. Germline CDR1 and CDR2: DFQATT and SNEGSKA (reference sequence). The ends lost 2 bases at V and 4 bases at J; junction bases unmatched: 1. The CDR3 DNA follows: TGCAGTGCTAGATTAGCGGGGAAAAACATTCAGTACTTC. Translated, it gives CSARLAGKNIQYF.

The genes are TRBV24-1 and TRBJ2-7; 8 bases are a match to TRBD2. V lost 0 bases, J lost 9 bases, and 9 bases stayed unmatched. The germline gives CDR1 KGHDR, CDR2 SFDVKD. There are 15 residues in the CDR3. The CDR3 region is CATSDLQGGRHVQYF. The CDR3, as DNA: TGTGCCACCAGTGATTTGCAGGGCGGGAGGCACGTGCAGTACTTC.

The CDR3 sequence is CSVVRGSSNTGELFF. In DNA form, the CDR3 reads TGCAGCGTTGTTAGAGGGAGTTCAAACACCGGGGAGCTGTTTTTT. This chain connects TRBV29-1 to TRBJ2-2; perhaps TRBD2 as D (5 bases). The CDR3 has 15 residues. The V gene's germline CDR1 is SQVTM and CDR2 ANQGSEA. V gave up 4 bases and J gave up 2 bases, with 14 bases separating them.

This clonotype was picked up a small number of times. The V call is TRBV4-1, the J call TRBJ2-1, with 14 bases aligning to TRBD2. The CDR3 is 17 residues long. V shed 0 bases, J shed 6 bases, and the junction held 4 bases outside the gene matches. Germline V gene lookup returns CDR1 MGHRA and CDR2 YSYEKL. The CDR3 is CASSQDSGTSGSNEQFF. In DNA, the CDR3 is TGCGCCAGCAGCCAAGACTCCGGGACTAGCGGGAGCAATGAGCAGTTCTTC.

This rearrangement joins TRBV3-1 to TRBJ2-5; D gene ambiguous. The length of the CDR3 is 16 residues. Germline CDR1 is LGHDT and CDR2 is YNNKEL (reference sequence). V lost 3 bases, J lost 0 bases, and 14 bases lay in between. The CDR3 region is CASSQTRTHNQETQYF. Here the CDR3 DNA reads TGTGCCAGCAGCCAGACCCGTACTCATAACCAAGAGACCCAGTACTTC.

The chain is built from TRBV10-2 and TRBJ2-2; TRBD2 matches 11 bases. The CDR3 contains 18 residues. V was clipped by 7 bases and J by 6 bases; unmatched bases: 16. Germline CDR1 and CDR2: WSHSY and SAAADI. The CDR3 loop is CASTESLISGRVPGELFF. In DNA, the CDR3 is TGCGCCAGCACCGAAAGCTTGATTAGCGGGAGGGTGCCCGGGGAGCTGTTTTTT.

The chain recombines TRBV10-3 with TRBJ2-3; the D is unclear. V shed 3 bases and J shed 0 bases, with 7 bases lying between them. The germline gives CDR1 ENHRY, CDR2 SYGVKD. The CDR3 has 14 residues. The CDR3 here is CAISDRKSTDTQYF. The CDR3 DNA reads TGTGCCATCAGTGACAGGAAGAGCACAGATACGCAGTATTTT.

The chain links TRBV5-1 to TRBJ2-7; 8 positions match TRBD1. Germline CDR1 reads SGHRS; CDR2 reads YFSETQ. V was pared by 0 bases and J by 2 bases, with 4 bases of the junction left unmatched. This CDR3 has 15 amino acids. CDR3 nucleotide sequence: TGCGCCAGCAGCTTGGCACCGACAGGGGCCTACGAGCAGTACGTC. Translating gives CASSLAPTGAYEQYV.

There are a few counts of this clonotype. The genes are TRBV6-1 and TRBJ1-1; the D is unclear. The CDR3 has 12 amino acids. V was shortened by 6 bases and J by 7 bases, with 12 bases between the two germline ends. Germline V CDR1 and CDR2: MNHNS, SASEGT. This CDR3 is CASRIPQSEAFF. The CDR3 DNA is TGTGCCAGCAGGATACCACAGAGTGAAGCTTTCTTT.

This clonotype was picked up a small number of times. J is TRBJ2-1 and V is TRBV5-1; the match to TRBD2 covers 14 bases. Germline loops: CDR1 SGHRS, CDR2 YFSETQ. The CDR3 spans 17 residues. Losses at the gene ends were 0 bases for V and 5 bases for J; bases not matched to a gene: 4. This chain's CDR3 is CASSLGGLAGAHNEQFF. CDR3 in DNA: TGCGCCAGCAGCTTGGGGGGACTAGCGGGAGCCCACAATGAGCAGTTCTTC. The entire variable domain, with the rest obtained from reference TRBV5-1 and TRBJ2-1, is as follows: KAGVTQTPRYLIKTRGQQVTLSCSPISGHRSVSWYQQTPGQGLQFLFEYFSETQRNKGNFPGRFSGRQFSNSRSEMNVSTLELGDSALYLCASSLGGLAGAHNEQFFGPGTRLTVL.

This chain uses TRBV4-1 with TRBJ2-2; D not certain. Per the germline V gene, CDR1 is MGHRA and CDR2 is YSYEKL. The CDR3 is 14 amino acids. Trimming took off 5 bases at V and 5 bases at J, with 12 bases between the two ends. CDR3 sequence: CASSWVFPTGELFF. As DNA, the CDR3 is TGCGCCAGCAGCTGGGTATTCCCTACCGGGGAGCTGTTTTTT.

This sequence joins TRBV15 and TRBJ1-1; the D gene is possibly TRBD1 (5 bases). This CDR3 spans 15 amino acids. The V end lost 0 bases, the J end lost 4 bases, and 12 bases lay between the germline ends. Germline CDR1 is LNHNV and CDR2 is YYDKDF (reference sequence). CDR3: CATSRDLGLGTEAFF. CDR3 DNA: TGTGCCACCAGCAGAGATCTGGGGCTGGGCACTGAAGCTTTCTTT.

This chain uses TRBV7-8 with TRBJ1-5; TRBD1 aligns across 8 bases. The germline gives CDR1 SGHVS, CDR2 FQNEAQ. The CDR3 covers 16 residues. After removal of 0 bases from V and 7 bases from J, the junction contained 8 bases not matched to a gene. The CDR3 here is CASSLASTGVGQPQHF. CDR3 in DNA: TGTGCCAGCAGCTTAGCCTCGACAGGGGTGGGGCAGCCCCAGCATTTT.

The chain links TRBV7-6 to TRBJ2-3, with a weak D call TRBD2 (5 bases). This CDR3 comprises 16 residues. CDR1 is SGHVS, CDR2 FNYEAQ, per germline. V gave up 3 bases and J gave up 4 bases, with 17 bases separating them. The CDR3 region is CASSFSGGPRADTQYF. The CDR3 DNA reads TGTGCCAGCAGCTTCTCTGGCGGGCCGCGGGCAGATACGCAGTATTTT.

This clonotype was counted between two and nine times. The J gene is TRBJ2-7, the V gene TRBV4-1; 8 positions agree with TRBD1. The CDR3 runs to 18 residues. Unmatched junction bases numbered 14, after V lost 2 bases and J lost 2 bases. Germline loops: CDR1 MGHRA, CDR2 YSYEKL. As DNA, the CDR3 is TGCGCCAGCAGCCAACGAGAACGACGTAGGACAGGGACCTACGAGCAGTACTTC. It encodes CASSQRERRRTGTYEQYF.